A selection of T cell receptor beta chains follows, all from one sample in a study of beta chain features in type 1 diabetes. Sequenced by immunoSEQ multiplex PCR; TCRdb stores in-frame clones only, minus some. The sample carries around 300,000 clones, 14% recorded once. Specimen: central memory CD4+ T cells from blood. The origin of the receptors is a man between 25 and 39 years old in good health. Each CDR3 is given with its conserved first and last residue. The D gene is left open where the match is weak. The listing skips clone size in some rows; elsewhere it reads once, few, many or a size class.

J,D,size,V,DNA,CDR3
TRBJ2-5,NA,NA,TRBV21-1,TGTGCCAGCAGCGAACACAGGGGGGAAGAGACCCAGTACTTC,CASSEHRGEETQYF
TRBJ2-2,NA,NA,TRBV6-5,TGTGCCAGCTGTCGAGGGAGTGGCACCGGGGAGCTGTTTTTT,CASCRGSGTGELFF
TRBJ2-5,NA,many,TRBV5-4,TGTGCCAGCAGCCTCCCAACTAGTTACCAAGAGACCCAGTACTTC,CASSLPTSYQETQYF
TRBJ2-2,NA,few,TRBV19,TGTGCCAGTAGTTGGGGAGCCGGGGAGCTGTTTTTT,CASSWGAGELFF
TRBJ2-5,NA,NA,TRBV7-8,TGTGCCAGCAGCTACCGTATGAGTGAAGCGCCACAAGAGACCCAGTACTTC,CASSYRMSEAPQETQYF
TRBJ1-1,TRBD1,NA,TRBV6-6,TGTGCCAGCAGTACCTGGACAGGGTATATTGAAGCTTTCTTT,CASSTWTGYIEAFF
TRBJ2-1,NA,NA,TRBV4-3,TGCGCCAGCAGCCAAGAGGCTGGACTAAGCGAAGAGCAGTTCTTC,CASSQEAGLSEEQFF
TRBJ1-4,TRBD1,NA,TRBV6-6,TGTGCCAGCAGTTCCAGACAGGGGGCTAGTGAAAAACTGTTTTTT,CASSSRQGASEKLFF
TRBJ1-1,NA,few,TRBV7-9,TGTGCCAGCAGCTTAGGAGCAGGCACTGAAGCTTTCTTT,CASSLGAGTEAFF
TRBJ2-7,TRBD1,NA,TRBV9,TGTGCCAGCAGCGAGGGGACAGGTTCCTACGAGCAGTACTTC,CASSEGTGSYEQYF
TRBJ2-5,TRBD1,many,TRBV7-8,TGTGCCAGCAGCCGACGCGGGACAGGGGAAGAGACCCAGTACTTC,CASSRRGTGEETQYF
TRBJ1-2,NA,few,TRBV6-1,TGTGCCAGCAAGTTGGCAGCCGCCTATGGCTACACCTTC,CASKLAAAYGYTF
TRBJ2-2,NA,few,TRBV10-3,TGTGCCATCACGCAGGACAGTTTCACCGGGGAGCTGTTTTTT,CAITQDSFTGELFF
TRBJ1-2,NA,NA,TRBV6-1,TGTGCCAGCAGTGATAGGACAGCCTGGACTTCGGGCTACACCTTC,CASSDRTAWTSGYTF
TRBJ2-2,TRBD2,few,TRBV5-4,TGTGCCAGCAGCCCTGGACTAGCGGGGGCCCCGAACACCGGGGAGCTGTTTTTT,CASSPGLAGAPNTGELFF
TRBJ1-5,NA,few,TRBV27,TGTGCCAGCAGTTATGGCAGGGAGGGCAATCAGCCCCAGCATTTT,CASSYGREGNQPQHF
TRBJ2-2,TRBD1,few,TRBV5-6,TGTGCCAGCAGCACGACAGGGGGGATCACCGGGGAGCTGTTTTTT,CASSTTGGITGELFF
TRBJ2-1,NA,NA,TRBV30,TGTGCCTGGAGTGGGGGTTCCTACAATGAGCAGTTCTTC,CAWSGGSYNEQFF
TRBJ1-3,NA,NA,TRBV5-4,TGTGCCAGCAGCTTGGGAGGAGGCGTCAGCTCTGGAAACACCATATATTTT,CASSLGGGVSSGNTIYF
TRBJ2-5,NA,few,TRBV5-1,TGCGCCAGCAGCTTGGTTGGCGAGACCCAGTACTTC,CASSLVGETQYF
TRBJ2-6,TRBD2,medium-sized,TRBV18,TGTGCCAGCTCAGCACAACTAGCGAACTCTGGGGCCAACGTCCTGACTTTC,CASSAQLANSGANVLTF
TRBJ1-1,NA,NA,TRBV29-1,TGCAGCGTTGAAGGGGGAGGGGATGAAGCTTTCTTT,CSVEGGGDEAFF
TRBJ1-1,TRBD1,few,TRBV5-1,TGCGCCAGCAGCTTGGGCGCGAGAGGGGGCTACACTGAAGCTTTCTTT,CASSLGARGGYTEAFF
TRBJ2-1,TRBD2,NA,TRBV7-2,TGTGCCAGCAGCAAAAGCGGGGGGGCTAATAATGAGCAGTTCTTC,CASSKSGGANNEQFF
TRBJ1-2,NA,NA,TRBV7-2,TGTGCCAGCAGCTCTGCCCTTGAGTCAGGGGCCGTCTATGGCTACACCTTC,CASSSALESGAVYGYTF
TRBJ1-1,NA,few,TRBV4-1,TGCGCCAGCAGCCAAGATCCCGGGGGGAACACTGAAGCTTTCTTT,CASSQDPGGNTEAFF
TRBJ2-3,TRBD2,NA,TRBV11-2,TGTGCCAGCAGCTTGCGGGGGGGCCAGTTAGATACGCAGTATTTT,CASSLRGGQLDTQYF
TRBJ1-5,NA,NA,TRBV6-6,TGTGCCAGCAGTTACTACGGGGAAGGGGGCAATCAGCCCCAGCATTTT,CASSYYGEGGNQPQHF
TRBJ2-2,TRBD1,NA,TRBV11-3,TGTGCCAGCAGCTTTAGGGACAGCAAAAACGGGGAGCTGTTTTTT,CASSFRDSKNGELFF
TRBJ2-2,TRBD2,many,TRBV5-4,TGTGCCAGCAGCCCCCTAGCGGGGGGGAACACCGGGGAGCTGTTTTTT,CASSPLAGGNTGELFF
TRBJ2-1,TRBD2,many,TRBV4-3,TGCGCCAGCAGCCAATCGGGACTAGCGGAAGACGATGAGCAGTTCTTC,CASSQSGLAEDDEQFF
TRBJ2-7,NA,NA,TRBV2,TGTGCCAGCGCGGGACACCACGAGCAGTACTTC,CASAGHHEQYF
TRBJ2-4,NA,few,TRBV2,TGTGCCAGCAATGTTGGAGGGATAGCCAAAAACATTCAGTACTTC,CASNVGGIAKNIQYF
TRBJ2-4,NA,many,TRBV23-1,TGCGCCAGCACCCCCCGATTAGCCAAAAACATTCAGTACTTC,CASTPRLAKNIQYF
TRBJ1-1,NA,NA,TRBV19,TGTGCCAGTAGTAAAACACGGAGCACTGAAGCTTTCTTT,CASSKTRSTEAFF
TRBJ1-1,NA,NA,TRBV29-1,TGCAGCGTCGATTTCACGAACACTGAAGCTTTCTTT,CSVDFTNTEAFF
TRBJ2-1,NA,NA,TRBV7-3,TGTGCCAGCAGCTTAGGACTAACTCAAGACGGTGAGCAGTTCTTC,CASSLGLTQDGEQFF
TRBJ2-3,NA,NA,TRBV4-2,TGTGCCTGTGGTCCGGAGAGAGATACGCAGTATTTT,CACGPERDTQYF
TRBJ1-2,NA,NA,TRBV7-9,TGTGCCAGCAGCTTGGAGGTTGAGGCCTACGGCTACACCTTC,CASSLEVEAYGYTF
TRBJ2-3,NA,few,TRBV7-2,TGCGCCAGCAGCCAAGACTTTCTGGGAGCAGATACGCAGTATTTT,CASSQDFLGADTQYF
TRBJ1-5,NA,few,TRBV5-6,TGTGCCAGCAGCTTGTTACAGGGACCCCAGCATTTT,CASSLLQGPQHF
TRBJ1-5,NA,few,TRBV7-8,TGTGCCAGCAGCTTTACAGGGAAGAGCAATCAGCCCCAGCATTTT,CASSFTGKSNQPQHF
TRBJ2-7,TRBD1,few,TRBV6-5,TGTGCCAGCAGTTTAGTGGCAGGGGGTAACTACGAGCAGTACTTC,CASSLVAGGNYEQYF
TRBJ2-3,TRBD1,NA,TRBV7-7,TGTGCCAGCAGCCGGGACAGGGCGAGCACAGATACGCAGTATTTT,CASSRDRASTDTQYF
TRBJ2-5,NA,many,TRBV6-6,TGTGCCAGCAGTTACTCGGTAGGAGAGACCCAGTACTTC,CASSYSVGETQYF
TRBJ1-5,NA,few,TRBV2,TGTGCCAGCACCCCAGAAGGTCACAATCAGCCCCAGCATTTT,CASTPEGHNQPQHF